The 15 T cell receptor beta chains below all came from one sample that was sequenced in a study of cytomegalovirus exposure and HLA in healthy donors. Use of 60 Vbeta and 13 Jbeta primers characterized the PCR. Measured with immunoSEQ multiplex PCR; TCRdb has only the in-frame clones, and not every one. The table has some 140,000 clones, around 75% seen once. Sequenced: PBMCs. Source of these receptors: a man under 40 in good health and CMV-seronegative.

The chain couples TRBV10-2 to TRBJ2-1, with TRBD1 identical over 10 bases. The CDR3 consists of 18 residues. CDR1 and CDR2 (germline): WSHSY, SAAADI. Germline trimming cut 2 bases from V and 3 bases from J; bases unmatched to any gene: 10. The CDR3 bases are TGCGCCAGCAGTGAGACGACAGGGGGCCCGTATATCTACAATGAGCAGTTCTTC. It specifies CASSETTGGPYIYNEQFF.

The chain has TRBV30 and TRBJ1-2; D not resolved. CDR3 length: 13 amino acids. CDR1 and CDR2 (germline): GTSNPN, SVGIG (reference sequence). Trimming shortened V by 4 bases and J by 1 base, and 10 bases separated the two germline ends. The CDR3 DNA is TGTGCCTGGACCCGGGGAAATAACTATGGCTACACCTTC. Translating it yields CAWTRGNNYGYTF.

J is TRBJ2-7 and V is TRBV5-4, with a possible D match to TRBD1 (7 bases). Germline lookup yields CDR1 SGHNT and CDR2 YYREEE (reference sequence). This CDR3 comprises 15 residues. V lost 2 bases to trimming and J lost 4 bases, with 16 bases between them. CDR3: CASSFTGRGRYEQYF. The CDR3 bases are TGTGCCAGCAGCTTTACCGGCAGGGGGAGGTACGAGCAGTACTTC. Variable domain in full (rest from reference TRBV5-4 and TRBJ2-7): ETGVTQSPTHLIKTRGQQVTLRCSSQSGHNTVSWYQQALGQGPQFIFQYYREEENGRGNFPPRFSGLQFPNYSSELNVNALELDDSALYLCASSFTGRGRYEQYFGPGTRLTVT.

The chain combines TRBV19 with TRBJ2-1, with 7 bases matching TRBD2. V was clipped by 2 bases and J by 5 bases; unmatched bases: 6. The length of the CDR3 is 15 residues. The V gene's germline CDR1 is LNHDA and CDR2 SQIVND (reference sequence). CDR3 in DNA: TGTGCCAGTAGTATACCGGGACTACTAAACAATGAGCAGTTCTTC. Translation gives CASSIPGLLNNEQFF. Looking up the rest from reference TRBV19 and TRBJ2-1 gives the full variable domain: DGGITQSPKYLFRKEGQNVTLSCEQNLNHDAMYWYRQDPGQGLRLIYYSQIVNDFQKGDIAEGYSVSREKKESFPLTVTSAQKNPTAFYLCASSIPGLLNNEQFFGPGTRLTVL.

In this sample, this clone turned up a few times. This chain links TRBV5-1 with TRBJ1-6; a weak D match, TRBD1 (5 bases). Trimming left V 5 bases short and J 10 bases short, with 16 bases between. The CDR3 consists of 14 residues. CDR1 SGHRS and CDR2 YFSETQ come from the germline V gene. The CDR3 spells CASRGTLGDSPLHF. The CDR3, as DNA: TGCGCCAGCAGAGGGACTCTAGGGGACTCACCCCTCCACTTT.

This rearrangement joins TRBV4-1 to TRBJ1-1, with D unclear. Germline V CDR1 and CDR2: MGHRA, YSYEKL. V was shortened by 1 base and J by 1 base, with 10 bases between the two germline ends. The CDR3 sequence is 15 residues long. CDR3 DNA: TGCGCCAGCAGCCAAGTAATGGCCCAGAACACTGAAGCTTTCTTT. Protein product: CASSQVMAQNTEAFF.

This chain uses TRBV7-6 with TRBJ2-2, with a possible D match to TRBD1 (5 bases). The CDR3 is made up of 14 amino acids. CDR1 and CDR2 from the germline V gene are SGHVS and FNYEAQ. The V end lost 1 base, the J end lost 5 bases, and 8 bases lay between the germline ends. The chain's CDR3 is CASSLEGDTGELFF. CDR3 nucleotide sequence: TGTGCCAGCAGCTTAGAAGGGGATACCGGGGAGCTGTTTTTT.

With respect to this clone: The sample contains more than one DNA sequence encoding this CDR3. This chain joins TRBV2 and TRBJ1-4; tentative D call: TRBD1 (6 bases). This CDR3 has 14 residues. Trimming pared 5 bases from V and 4 bases from J, leaving 11 bases between. The germline CDR1 and CDR2 sequences are SNHLY and FYNNEI. CDR3 region: CASSHRARNEKLFF. The CDR3, as DNA: TGTGCCAGCAGTCACAGGGCCCGTAATGAAAAACTGTTTTTT.

This clone was observed a handful of times. The genes are TRBV5-5 and TRBJ2-7, with 7 bases identical to TRBD1. Trimming at V came to 0 bases and at J to 2 bases, leaving 8 bases not matched to a gene. The length of the CDR3 is 16 residues. CDR1 and CDR2 (germline): SGHKS, YYEKEE (reference sequence). The CDR3 region has the DNA TGTGCCAGCAGCTTGGCCGCCCCGGGACAGCCCTACGAGCAGTACTTC. Amino acid sequence: CASSLAAPGQPYEQYF.

The V and J genes are TRBV7-3 and TRBJ2-5; D is uncertain. V was shortened by 5 bases and J by 7 bases, with 8 bases between the two germline ends. Germline V gives CDR1 SGHTA, CDR2 FQGTGA. This CDR3 is built from 11 residues. The CDR3 here is CASSLGGTQYF. CDR3 sequence (DNA): TGTGCCAGCAGCCTCGGCGGGACCCAGTACTTC.

The chain recombines TRBV4-3 with TRBJ1-2; D is undetermined. Trimming pared 3 bases from V and 3 bases from J, leaving 14 bases between. The CDR3 extends over 15 amino acids. Germline V gene lookup returns CDR1 LGHNA and CDR2 YSLEER. The CDR3 reads CASSHTIDNHYGYTF. The CDR3 DNA reads TGCGCCAGCAGCCACACGATAGACAACCACTATGGCTACACCTTC.

V gene TRBV10-3 combines with J gene TRBJ1-5; 8 bases agree with TRBD1. The germline V gene has CDR1 ENHRY and CDR2 SYGVKD. This CDR3 region has 14 residues. With V trimmed by 4 bases and J by 3 bases, 2 bases remained unmatched. CDR3 loop: CAISGGQVNQPQHF. CDR3 coding DNA: TGTGCCATCAGTGGGGGACAGGTCAATCAGCCCCAGCATTTT.

The CDR3 nucleotides read TGTGCCAGCAGCTTGGCGGGAGGGCTCTACGAGCAGTACTTC. Its translation is CASSLAGGLYEQYF. The chain links TRBV13 to TRBJ2-7; 9 positions match TRBD2. After removal of 3 bases from V and 3 bases from J, the junction contained 3 bases not matched to a gene. The CDR3 contains 14 residues. Looked up from germline, CDR1 is PRHDT and CDR2 is FYEKMQ (reference sequence).

The chain employs TRBV15 and TRBJ2-6, with D perhaps matching TRBD1 (6 bases). This CDR3 has 17 amino acids. Looked up from germline, CDR1 is LNHNV and CDR2 is YYDKDF (reference sequence). The ends were cut back, 3 bases at V and 0 bases at J, with 12 bases in the middle. Here the CDR3 reads CATSSLQGPSGANVLTF. The CDR3 DNA is TGTGCCACCAGCAGTTTACAGGGACCCTCTGGGGCCAACGTCCTGACTTTC.

The rearrangement uses TRBV27 and TRBJ1-5, with D tentatively TRBD1 (5 bases). Trimming took 3 bases from V and 0 from J, leaving 9 bases between them. The length of the CDR3 is 15 residues. Germline V gene lookup returns CDR1 MNHEY and CDR2 SMNVEV (reference sequence). The CDR3 spells CASSFRRDSNQPQHF. DNA of the CDR3: TGTGCCAGCAGTTTCCGCAGGGATAGCAATCAGCCCCAGCATTTT.